Listed here are 24 T cell receptor beta chains from one sample, sequenced in a study of response to subunit inactivated influenza vaccine. TCRdb called the RT-PCR reads again in MiXCR, with one record for every CDR3 protein. The sample has some 570,000 distinct CDR3 sequences, roughly 10% seen once. The same data also contributed to another study, on T cells expressing NK-cell markers. That study adds: With UMIs, 5'RACE template switching was used to make TCR beta cDNA.

The source was PBMCs from blood, collected on the day of vaccination. These receptors all come from a man over 45 who received an inactivated influenza vaccine.

This clonotype was seen a few times. V and J are TRBV12-3 or TRBV12-4 and TRBJ1-5, with D unresolved. The CDR3 runs 15 residues. Deletions cut 5 bases from V and 4 bases from J, with 15 bases between. In nucleotides, the CDR3 is TGTGCCAGCAGTCCCTCGAATATAGCAAATCAGCCCCAGCATTTT. Translation gives CASSPSNIANQPQHF.

This clonotype was recorded a few times. V and J are TRBV12-3 or TRBV12-4 and TRBJ2-1; maybe TRBD1 (5 bases). The CDR3 length is 15 residues. V lost 3 bases to trimming and J lost 4 bases, with 13 bases between them. CDR3 amino acids: CASSLQGPLYNEQFF. Written as DNA, the CDR3 is TGTGCCAGCAGTTTGCAGGGTCCCTTATACAATGAGCAGTTCTTC.

This clonotype was detected a few times. The chain recombines TRBV15 with TRBJ1-1; D ambiguous. The CDR3 loop spans 15 amino acids. Germline-derived CDR1 and CDR2 are LNHNV and YYDKDF (reference sequence). Trimming stripped 0 bases from V and 2 bases from J, with 10 bases between. CDR3 sequence (DNA): TGTGCCACCAGCAGAGATTCAGAAATAAACACTGAAGCTTTCTTT. Amino acid sequence: CATSRDSEINTEAFF.

The rearrangement uses TRBV5-6 and TRBJ2-1; D gene unclear. CDR3 length: 11 residues. The germline V gene encodes CDR1 SGHDT and CDR2 YYEEEE. V was trimmed by 6 bases and J by 8 bases, leaving 9 bases between them. CDR3 in amino acids: CASTSSYEQFF. In DNA, the CDR3 is TGTGCCAGCACCAGCTCATATGAGCAGTTCTTC.

This clonotype appeared a few times. The chain links TRBV24-1 to TRBJ2-7; the match to TRBD1 covers 9 bases. This CDR3 has 14 residues. The germline CDR1 and CDR2 sequences are KGHDR and SFDVKD. J was trimmed by 7 bases and V by 4 bases; bases with no gene match: 7. CDR3 sequence (DNA): TGTGCCACCAGTGAAGCACAGGGGGCCGGGGAGCAGTACTTC. Protein product: CATSEAQGAGEQYF.

V is TRBV2 and J is TRBJ2-1; D is unresolved. Germline CDR1 reads SNHLY; CDR2 reads FYNNEI. The CDR3 sequence is 14 residues long. Trimming shortened V by 3 bases and J by 5 bases, and 11 bases separated the two germline ends. The CDR3 DNA sequence: TGTGCCAGCAGTGATGGAGCCCTAAACAATGAGCAGTTCTTC. It yields the protein CASSDGALNNEQFF.

This clonotype was counted between two and nine times. The chain combines TRBV12-3 or TRBV12-4 with TRBJ1-6, with D unresolved. The CDR3 is made up of 14 amino acids. Trimming took off 0 bases at V and 6 bases at J, with 6 bases between the two ends. The CDR3, as DNA: TGTGCCAGCAGTTTAGCGCTTTTTAATTCACCCCTCCACTTT. Its protein is CASSLALFNSPLHF.

This rearrangement joins TRBV7-8 to TRBJ1-1, with TRBD1 matching over 8 bases. The V gene's germline CDR1 is SGHVS and CDR2 FQNEAQ. The CDR3 extends over 14 amino acids. The V and J ends lost 4 bases and 2 bases, in that order; junction bases with no gene match: 3. CDR3 coding DNA: TGTGCCAGCAGCTGGGGGACAGGCAACACTGAAGCTTTCTTT. This gives the protein CASSWGTGNTEAFF. The full variable domain, completed using reference TRBV7-8 and TRBJ1-1, is GAGVSQSPRYKVAKRGQDVALRCDPISGHVSLFWYQQALGQGPEFLTYFQNEAQLDKSGLPSDRFFAERPEGSVSTLKIQRTQQEDSAVYLCASSWGTGNTEAFFGQGTRLTVV.

This clonotype was detected a few times. This chain uses TRBV20-1 with TRBJ2-7, with 8 bases matching TRBD2. V was clipped by 3 bases and J by 3 bases; unmatched bases: 13. CDR3 length equals 16 residues. CDR1 and CDR2 (germline): DFQATT, SNEGSKA (reference sequence). CDR3 sequence (DNA): TGCAGTGCTAGGCCCTTAAGGGCGGGGGGCCTCTACGAGCAGTACTTC. As protein: CSARPLRAGGLYEQYF.

This clonotype was counted at least ten times. The junction differs from germline at one of its ends, possibly a read error. V is TRBV12-3 or TRBV12-4 and J is TRBJ1-6; D gene unclear. The CDR3 runs to 15 residues. The CDR3 sequence: CASSLGPGPNSPLHF. For the CDR3, the DNA is TGTGCCAGCAGCTTAGGACCGGGCCCTAATTCACCCCTCCACTTT.

The chain carries TRBV20-1 and TRBJ2-5; TRBD1 is a possible D gene (6 bases). The CDR3 consists of 16 residues. The V end lost 2 bases, the J end lost 0 bases, and 16 bases lay between the germline ends. The V gene's germline CDR1 is DFQATT and CDR2 SNEGSKA (reference sequence). The CDR3 DNA sequence: TGCAGTGCTAGAAGGCCCTTCGGACAGAACCAAGAGACCCAGTACTTC. Encoded protein: CSARRPFGQNQETQYF.

This clonotype was seen at least ten times. The chain is built from TRBV12-3 or TRBV12-4 and TRBJ2-4; TRBD2 is a possible D gene (6 bases). V lost 4 bases and J 6 bases, leaving 10 bases between the germline ends. The CDR3 has 13 amino acids. The CDR3 loop is CASSYGTPNIQYF. In DNA, the CDR3 is TGTGCCAGCAGTTACGGGACTCCAAACATTCAGTACTTC.

This clonotype was counted at least ten times. The V call is TRBV9, the J call TRBJ2-3, with unresolved D. Germline CDR1 is SGDLS and CDR2 is YYNGEE. Trimming stripped 3 bases from V and 2 bases from J, with 13 bases between. CDR3 length: 15 amino acids. DNA for the CDR3: TGTGCCAGCAGCGAATTCGGGTCCCCCACAGATACGCAGTATTTT. Its protein is CASSEFGSPTDTQYF.

The genes are TRBV12-3 or TRBV12-4 and TRBJ2-3, with 13 bases lining up with TRBD2. The CDR3 contains 20 residues. J gave up 0 bases and V 6 bases, and 15 bases lay outside the gene matches. The CDR3 DNA sequence: TGTGCCAGCAGCCCTACTAGCGGGAGGGCCCCAGGGGCTAGCACAGATACGCAGTATTTT. Its protein product is CASSPTSGRAPGASTDTQYF.

The chain uses TRBV7-2 and TRBJ1-2; the D gene is possibly TRBD1 (5 bases). Germline V gene data show CDR1 as SGHTA and CDR2 as FQGNSA. CDR3 size: 15 residues. Trimming shortened V by 5 bases and J by 1 base, and 14 bases separated the two germline ends. The CDR3 loop reads CASSNDSAFNYGYTF. DNA for the CDR3: TGTGCCAGCAGCAACGACAGCGCCTTTAACTATGGCTACACCTTC.

This clonotype was found a few times. The rearrangement uses TRBV4-1 and TRBJ2-2; a possible D gene is TRBD2 (5 bases). Deletions cut 0 bases from V and 0 bases from J, with 26 bases between. The length of the CDR3 is 22 residues. The V gene's germline CDR1 is MGHRA and CDR2 YSYEKL. The DNA of the CDR3 is TGCGCCAGCAGCCAAGAATTGAGGTTCTCCCCCCGGTCGGAGGCGAACACCGGGGAGCTGTTTTTT. Amino acids: CASSQELRFSPRSEANTGELFF.

This clonotype has at least ten counts. V usage is TRBV20-1 and J usage is TRBJ1-6; D is perhaps TRBD1 (6 bases). Germline V CDR1 and CDR2: DFQATT, SNEGSKA (reference sequence). This CDR3 contains 17 residues. Trimming removed 1 base at V and 5 bases at J, with 18 bases between. As DNA, the CDR3 is TGCAGTGCTAGAGGGCTTGGGGGCGGACTGAATAATTCACCCCTCCACTTT. Its protein is CSARGLGGGLNNSPLHF.

V usage is TRBV5-1 and J usage is TRBJ2-5; D may match TRBD1 or TRBD2 (6 bases each). CDR1 is SGHRS, CDR2 YFSETQ, per germline. The ends were cut back, 6 bases at V and 3 bases at J, with 15 bases in the middle. The length of the CDR3 is 14 residues. CDR3: CASTWRGSKETQYF. CDR3 coding DNA: TGCGCCAGCACTTGGAGGGGGTCTAAAGAGACCCAGTACTTC. The full variable domain, rest sourced from reference TRBV5-1 and TRBJ2-5, is KAGVTQTPRYLIKTRGQQVTLSCSPISGHRSVSWYQQTPGQGLQFLFEYFSETQRNKGNFPGRFSGRQFSNSRSEMNVSTLELGDSALYLCASTWRGSKETQYFGPGTRLLVL.

This clonotype was observed a few times. The genes are TRBV28 and TRBJ2-7; 7 nucleotides match TRBD1. CDR1 is MDHEN, CDR2 SYDVKM, per germline. There are 14 residues in the CDR3. Trimming took 7 bases from V and 4 from J; bases not matched to a gene: 10. This CDR3 is CASNHRGLRYEQYF. CDR3 nucleotides: TGTGCCAGCAACCACAGGGGATTACGATACGAGCAGTACTTC.

This clonotype showed up just a few times. The chain is built from TRBV12-3 or TRBV12-4 and TRBJ1-5; D possibly corresponds to TRBD1 (5 bases). The CDR3 runs to 15 residues. V was cut by 1 base and J by 3 bases, with 10 bases left in between. CDR3 nucleotide sequence: TGTGCCAGCAGTTTAGGGGGGGGTCACAATCAGCCCCAGCATTTT. Its translation is CASSLGGGHNQPQHF.

This sequence joins TRBV6-2 or TRBV6-3 and TRBJ2-1, with D possibly matching TRBD2 (8 bases). V was pared by 1 base and J by 5 bases, with 12 bases between. CDR3 length equals 15 residues. In germline, CDR1 is MNHEY, CDR2 SVGEGT. The CDR3 DNA sequence: TGTGCCAGCAGTTACTTCGGGAGGGGGCACAATGAGCAGTTCTTC. It yields the protein CASSYFGRGHNEQFF.

This sequence joins TRBV12-3 or TRBV12-4 and TRBJ2-1; TRBD2 matches 8 bases. CDR3 length: 17 residues. Unmatched junction bases numbered 9, after V lost 3 bases and J lost 2 bases. As DNA, the CDR3 is TGTGCCAGCAGTTTCCGGCGGGGGGAGTCTGCCTACAATGAGCAGTTCTTC. This codes for CASSFRRGESAYNEQFF.

This clonotype was detected a few times. The chain joins TRBV29-1 to TRBJ2-7, with 11 bases matching TRBD2. The V segment lost 5 bases and the J segment 1 base; nucleotides outside the gene matches: 4. Germline V CDR1 and CDR2: SQVTM, ANQGSEA. The CDR3 runs to 14 residues. In DNA, the CDR3 is TGCAGCGTTCGCGGACTAGCGGGTTCCTACGAGCAGTACTTC. Translated, it gives CSVRGLAGSYEQYF.

This clonotype was detected only once. The CDR3 coding sequence is TGTGCCAGCAGTTACACTGAATACGAGCAGTACTTC. This encodes CASSYTEYEQYF. The chain carries TRBV6-2 or TRBV6-3 and TRBJ2-7; D unresolved. V gave up 2 bases and J gave up 4 bases, with 6 bases separating them. This CDR3 region has 12 residues. The germline gives CDR1 MNHEY, CDR2 SVGEGT.